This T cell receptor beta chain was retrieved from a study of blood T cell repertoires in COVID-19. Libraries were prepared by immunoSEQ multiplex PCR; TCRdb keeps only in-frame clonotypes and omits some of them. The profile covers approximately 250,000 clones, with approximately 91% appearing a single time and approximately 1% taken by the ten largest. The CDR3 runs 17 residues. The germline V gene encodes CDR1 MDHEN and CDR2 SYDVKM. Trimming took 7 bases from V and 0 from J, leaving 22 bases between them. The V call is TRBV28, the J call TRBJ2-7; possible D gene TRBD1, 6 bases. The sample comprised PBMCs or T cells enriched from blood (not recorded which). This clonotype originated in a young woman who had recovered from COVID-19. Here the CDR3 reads CASTSMGASKGSYEQYF. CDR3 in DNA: TGTGCCAGCACCTCTATGGGGGCCTCCAAGGGCTCCTACGAGCAGTACTTC.